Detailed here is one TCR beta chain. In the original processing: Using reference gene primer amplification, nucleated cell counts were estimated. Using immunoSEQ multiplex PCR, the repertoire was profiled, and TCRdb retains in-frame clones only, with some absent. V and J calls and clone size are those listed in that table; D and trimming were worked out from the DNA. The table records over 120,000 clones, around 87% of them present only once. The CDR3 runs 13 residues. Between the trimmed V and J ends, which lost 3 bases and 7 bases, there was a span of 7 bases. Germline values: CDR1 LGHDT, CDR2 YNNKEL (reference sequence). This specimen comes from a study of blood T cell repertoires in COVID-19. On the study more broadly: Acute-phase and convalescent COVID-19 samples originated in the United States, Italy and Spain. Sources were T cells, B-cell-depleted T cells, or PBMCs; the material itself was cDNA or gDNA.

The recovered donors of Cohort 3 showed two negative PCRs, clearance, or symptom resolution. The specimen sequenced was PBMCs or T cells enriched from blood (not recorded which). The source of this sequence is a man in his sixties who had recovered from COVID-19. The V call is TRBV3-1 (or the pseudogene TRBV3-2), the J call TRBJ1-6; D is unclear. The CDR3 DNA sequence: TGTGCCAGCAGCCAGGCGAGGAATTCACCCCTCCACTTT. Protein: CASSQARNSPLHF.